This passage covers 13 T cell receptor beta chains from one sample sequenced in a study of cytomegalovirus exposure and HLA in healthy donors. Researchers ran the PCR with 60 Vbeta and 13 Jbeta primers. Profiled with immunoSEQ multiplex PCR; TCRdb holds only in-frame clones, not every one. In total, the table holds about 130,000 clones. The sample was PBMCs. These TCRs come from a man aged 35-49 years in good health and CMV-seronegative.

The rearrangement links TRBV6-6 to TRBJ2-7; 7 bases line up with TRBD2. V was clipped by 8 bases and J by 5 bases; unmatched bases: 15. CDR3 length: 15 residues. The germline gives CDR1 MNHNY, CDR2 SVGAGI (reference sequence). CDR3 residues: CASSRPRLAPHEQYF. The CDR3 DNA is TGTGCCAGCTCCCGGCCTAGACTAGCTCCCCACGAGCAGTACTTC.

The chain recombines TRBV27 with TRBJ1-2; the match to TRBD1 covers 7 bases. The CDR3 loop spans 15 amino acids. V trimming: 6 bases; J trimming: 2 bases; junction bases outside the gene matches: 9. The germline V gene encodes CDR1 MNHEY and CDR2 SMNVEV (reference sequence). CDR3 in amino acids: CASSPSGQQNYGYTF. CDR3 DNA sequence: TGTGCCAGCAGCCCCTCGGGACAGCAAAACTATGGCTACACCTTC.

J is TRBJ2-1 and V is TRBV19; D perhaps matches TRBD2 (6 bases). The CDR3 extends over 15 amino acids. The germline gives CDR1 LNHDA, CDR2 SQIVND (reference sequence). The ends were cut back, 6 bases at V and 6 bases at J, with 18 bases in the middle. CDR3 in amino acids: CASSSRGNQGNEQFF. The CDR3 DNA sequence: TGTGCCAGTAGCTCTCGGGGGAACCAGGGCAATGAGCAGTTCTTC.

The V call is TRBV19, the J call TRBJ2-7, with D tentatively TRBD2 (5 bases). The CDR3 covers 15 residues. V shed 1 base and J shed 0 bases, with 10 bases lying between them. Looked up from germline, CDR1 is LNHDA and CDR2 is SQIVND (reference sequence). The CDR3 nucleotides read TGTGCCAGTAGTATAGGGTCGGGAAGCTCCTACGAGCAGTACTTC. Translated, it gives CASSIGSGSSYEQYF.

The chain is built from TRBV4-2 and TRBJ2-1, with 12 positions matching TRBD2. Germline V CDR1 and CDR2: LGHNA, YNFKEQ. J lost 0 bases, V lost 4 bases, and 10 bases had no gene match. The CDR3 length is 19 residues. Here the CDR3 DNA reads TGTGCCAGCAGCCTTACCGGGACTAGCGGGCCCAGCTCCTACAATGAGCAGTTCTTC. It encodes CASSLTGTSGPSSYNEQFF.

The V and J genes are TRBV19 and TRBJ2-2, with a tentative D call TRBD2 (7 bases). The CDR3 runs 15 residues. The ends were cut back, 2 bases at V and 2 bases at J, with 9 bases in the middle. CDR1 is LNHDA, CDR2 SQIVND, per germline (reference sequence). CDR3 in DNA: TGTGCCAGTAGTATAACGGGGGGCAACACCGGGGAGCTGTTTTTT. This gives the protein CASSITGGNTGELFF.

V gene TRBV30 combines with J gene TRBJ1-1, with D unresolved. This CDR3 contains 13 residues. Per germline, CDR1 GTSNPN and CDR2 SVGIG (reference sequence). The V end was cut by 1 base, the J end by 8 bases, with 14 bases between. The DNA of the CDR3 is TGTGCCTGGAGTGGCCAGACACGGAAAGAAGCTTTCTTT. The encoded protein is CAWSGQTRKEAFF.

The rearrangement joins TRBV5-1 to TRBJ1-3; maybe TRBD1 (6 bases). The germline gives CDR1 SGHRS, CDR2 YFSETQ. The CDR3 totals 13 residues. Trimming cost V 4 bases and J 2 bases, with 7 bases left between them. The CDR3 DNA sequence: TGCGCCAGCAGCCGGGACACTGGAAACACCATATATTTT. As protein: CASSRDTGNTIYF. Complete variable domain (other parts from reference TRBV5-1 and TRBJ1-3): KAGVTQTPRYLIKTRGQQVTLSCSPISGHRSVSWYQQTPGQGLQFLFEYFSETQRNKGNFPGRFSGRQFSNSRSEMNVSTLELGDSALYLCASSRDTGNTIYFGEGSWLTVV.

The DNA for the CDR3 is TGTGCCAGCAGTGAAGTTCAGGCTACTGAAGCTTTCTTT. Translated: CASSEVQATEAFF. J is TRBJ1-1 and V is TRBV6-1; no firm D call. This CDR3 has 13 amino acids. Trimming took 1 base from V and 5 from J, leaving 8 bases between them. Germline loops: CDR1 MNHNS, CDR2 SASEGT.

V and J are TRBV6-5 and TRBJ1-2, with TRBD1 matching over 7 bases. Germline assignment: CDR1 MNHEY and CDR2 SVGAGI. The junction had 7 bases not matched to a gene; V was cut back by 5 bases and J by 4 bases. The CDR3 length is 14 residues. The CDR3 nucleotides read TGTGCCAGCAGTCTTAGACAGGGCTCCTATGGCTACACCTTC. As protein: CASSLRQGSYGYTF.

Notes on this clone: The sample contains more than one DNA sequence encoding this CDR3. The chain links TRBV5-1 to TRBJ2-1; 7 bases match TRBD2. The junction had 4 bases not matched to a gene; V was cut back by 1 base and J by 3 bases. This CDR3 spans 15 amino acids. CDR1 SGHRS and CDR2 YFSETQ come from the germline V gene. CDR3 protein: CASSLSGGSYNEQFF. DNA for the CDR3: TGCGCCAGCAGCTTGTCTGGCGGGAGCTACAATGAGCAGTTCTTC. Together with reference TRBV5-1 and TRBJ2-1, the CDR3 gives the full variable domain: KAGVTQTPRYLIKTRGQQVTLSCSPISGHRSVSWYQQTPGQGLQFLFEYFSETQRNKGNFPGRFSGRQFSNSRSEMNVSTLELGDSALYLCASSLSGGSYNEQFFGPGTRLTVL.

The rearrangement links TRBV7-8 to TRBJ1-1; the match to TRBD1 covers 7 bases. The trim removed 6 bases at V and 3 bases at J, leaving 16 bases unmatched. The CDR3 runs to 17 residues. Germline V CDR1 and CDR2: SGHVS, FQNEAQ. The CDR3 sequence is CASRPWRGPKGDTEAFF. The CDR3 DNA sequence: TGTGCCAGCAGACCCTGGAGGGGGCCGAAGGGGGACACTGAAGCTTTCTTT.

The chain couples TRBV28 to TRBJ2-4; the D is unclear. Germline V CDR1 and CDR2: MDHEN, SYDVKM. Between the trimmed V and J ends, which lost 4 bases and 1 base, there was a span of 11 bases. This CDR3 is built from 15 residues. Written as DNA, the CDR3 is TGTGCCAGCAGTTCACATCAGGTTGCCAAAAACATTCAGTACTTC. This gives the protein CASSSHQVAKNIQYF. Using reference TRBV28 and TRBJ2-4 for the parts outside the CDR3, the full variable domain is DVKVTQSSRYLVKRTGEKVFLECVQDMDHENMFWYRQDPGLGLRLIYFSYDVKMKEKGDIPEGYSVSREKKERFSLILESASTNQTSMYLCASSSHQVAKNIQYFGAGTRLSVL.